Shown below are 12 T cell receptor beta chains from a single sample sequenced in a study of control samples from healthy donors and cancer patients (dated by TCRdb to about 2020). Library prep was done by the immunoSEQ multiplex PCR assay. Sourced from immuneACCESS, this table was stored by TCRdb with only in-frame sequences that have V and J called. A share of the clones is absent; for the studies checked, an unresolved V gene accounts for under half, and the remainder has no known explanation. In all, the sample holds under 200,000 clones, and around 96% of those were seen once. The top ten constitute 7.5% to 8.5% of the sample. Sample: blood. Receptors originate from a woman aged 40 to 55 in good health.

This rearrangement joins TRBV19 to TRBJ1-1; 9 positions match TRBD1. This CDR3 contains 12 residues. J gave up 7 bases and V 6 bases, and 3 bases lay outside the gene matches. CDR1 is LNHDA and CDR2 is SQIVND in the germline V gene (reference sequence). This CDR3 reads CASRRQGGEAFF. The DNA for the CDR3 is TGTGCCAGTAGACGACAGGGGGGTGAAGCTTTCTTT.

The CDR3 loop is CASTQRAGPEGEAFF. DNA for the CDR3: TGTGCCAGCACACAACGAGCAGGTCCCGAAGGGGAGGCTTTCTTT. This sequence joins TRBV7-2 and TRBJ1-1; D perhaps matches TRBD1 (5 bases). The germline V and J ends were trimmed by 7 bases and 11 bases, with 26 bases remaining between them. CDR3 size: 15 residues. Per the germline V gene, CDR1 is SGHTA and CDR2 is FQGNSA.

This clone was counted once. The genes are TRBV9 and TRBJ2-1, with D perhaps TRBD1 or TRBD2 (6 bases each). CDR3 length equals 16 residues. The germline V gene encodes CDR1 SGDLS and CDR2 YYNGEE. V gave up 3 bases and J gave up 0 bases, with 13 bases separating them. CDR3 in amino acids: CASSARGTHSYNEQFF. In nucleotides, the CDR3 is TGTGCCAGCAGCGCTAGGGGGACTCACTCCTACAATGAGCAGTTCTTC.

The chain has TRBV12-5 and TRBJ1-2; D is possibly TRBD1 (5 bases). Trimming took off 1 base at V and 8 bases at J, with 17 bases between the two ends. This CDR3 region has 15 residues. Germline-derived CDR1 and CDR2 are LGHNT and FRNRAP. The chain's CDR3 is CASGLGRDSERGYTF. CDR3 nucleotides: TGTGCTAGTGGTTTGGGAAGGGACTCGGAAAGAGGCTACACCTTC.

This chain connects TRBV6-6 to TRBJ1-3; D uncertain. CDR1 is MNHNY, CDR2 SVGAGI, per germline (reference sequence). The CDR3 consists of 15 residues. The V end was cut by 7 bases, the J end by 0 bases, with 13 bases between. The DNA for the CDR3 is TGTGCCAGCACACAATACAGCACCTCTGGAAACACCATATATTTT. Translation: CASTQYSTSGNTIYF.

This clone was recorded once. The chain is built from TRBV5-4 and TRBJ2-1; TRBD1 might be the D (6 bases). This CDR3 comprises 15 residues. Trimming took 4 bases from V and 9 from J, leaving 20 bases between them. CDR1 is SGHNT and CDR2 is YYREEE in the germline V gene (reference sequence). The CDR3 bases are TGTGCCAGCAGCATGCCAGGGGCTGGAAGGTTTGAGCAGTTCTTC. This translates into CASSMPGAGRFEQFF.

The V call is TRBV5-6, the J call TRBJ2-4; 8 nucleotides align to TRBD2. CDR1 is SGHDT, CDR2 YYEEEE, per germline. V was clipped by 4 bases and J by 4 bases; unmatched bases: 7. The CDR3 has 15 amino acids. CDR3 amino acids: CASSGGGLVKNIQYF. Written as DNA, the CDR3 is TGTGCCAGCAGCGGCGGGGGACTAGTGAAAAACATTCAGTACTTC.

The chain recombines TRBV21-1 with TRBJ1-3. TRBV21-1 is a pseudogene segment. This CDR3 has 16 amino acids. CDR3 nucleotides: TGTGCCAGCAGCAAATATCCAGGGACTGGTGGAAACACCATATATTTT. It codes for CASSKYPGTGGNTIYF.

The rearrangement joins TRBV19 to TRBJ1-4; TRBD1 matches at 10 bases. After removal of 7 bases from V and 7 bases from J, the junction contained 9 bases not matched to a gene. The CDR3 contains 15 residues. Germline CDR1 is LNHDA and CDR2 is SQIVND (reference sequence). The CDR3 DNA sequence: TGTGCCAGTAACGCAGGGACAGGGGACGGTGAAAAACTGTTTTTT. Amino acid sequence: CASNAGTGDGEKLFF.

The chain has TRBV19 and TRBJ2-4; D is possibly TRBD2 (5 bases). Germline V gives CDR1 LNHDA, CDR2 SQIVND (reference sequence). V was shortened by 1 base and J by 7 bases, with 20 bases between the two germline ends. The CDR3 length is 17 residues. This CDR3 reads CASSIVGGRGSANIQYF. The DNA for the CDR3 is TGTGCCAGTAGTATAGTTGGAGGTCGGGGATCAGCGAACATTCAGTACTTC. The whole variable domain, remainder taken from reference TRBV19 and TRBJ2-4, is DGGITQSPKYLFRKEGQNVTLSCEQNLNHDAMYWYRQDPGQGLRLIYYSQIVNDFQKGDIAEGYSVSREKKESFPLTVTSAQKNPTAFYLCASSIVGGRGSANIQYFGAGTRLSVL.

This clone was seen once. DNA of the CDR3: TGTGCCAGCAGCGCGGCGGACGGAGAAGAGACCCAGTACTTC. It encodes CASSAADGEETQYF. The chain is built from TRBV9 and TRBJ2-5, with D hard to call. The germline V gene has CDR1 SGDLS and CDR2 YYNGEE. The CDR3 covers 14 residues. V was clipped by 3 bases and J by 3 bases, with 12 bases between them.

This sequence joins TRBV9 and TRBJ2-7; 10 positions agree with TRBD2. This CDR3 region has 16 residues. The V gene's germline CDR1 is SGDLS and CDR2 YYNGEE. With 0 bases clipped from V and 3 bases from J, the junction kept 6 bases outside the gene matches. Here the CDR3 reads CASSVDSSGSRYEQYF. CDR3 in DNA: TGTGCCAGCAGCGTAGATTCTAGCGGGAGTCGCTACGAGCAGTACTTC.